The TCR beta chain described here comes from a study of regulatory T cells. Study-wide results and limits: Hydrophobic residues at CDR3 positions 6 and 7 were enriched in conventional CD4+ T cells of CD3G-deficient patients.

CD4+ T cells were divided by sorting: CD25-high CD127-low Tregs, CD25-low CD127-high conventional cells. The PCR used 52 TRBV and 13 TRBJ primers. Assay used: immunoSEQ multiplex PCR; TCRdb lists only in-frame clones, some missing. Counted here are tens of thousands of clones, roughly 88% occurring once; the ten biggest clones make up about 1.3%. V was trimmed by 5 bases and J by 0 bases, leaving 11 bases between them. This CDR3 is built from 15 residues. From germline, CDR1 is SEHNR and CDR2 FQNEAQ (reference sequence). Comment on this clone: As yet, its antigen is unknown.

Source material: conventional CD4+ T cells sorted from blood. This TCR was sampled from a child aged 5-17 years with CD3G deficiency. This rearrangement joins TRBV7-9 to TRBJ2-1, with D tentatively TRBD2 (5 bases). In DNA form, the CDR3 reads TGTGCCAGCAGCCGAAGTGGGAGCTCCTACAATGAGCAGTTCTTC. It specifies CASSRSGSSYNEQFF.